This T cell receptor beta chain emerged from a study of T-cell memory formation after mild COVID-19. This clonotype was recorded a few times. Germline values: CDR1 ENHRY, CDR2 SYGVKD. V shed 5 bases, J shed 3 bases, and the junction held 5 bases outside the gene matches. There are 14 residues in the CDR3. TCRdb processed the 5' RACE reads anew with MiXCR; each CDR3 protein has one entry. The sample includes about 110,000 distinct CDR3 sequences, approximately 15% of them seen just once. The J gene is TRBJ2-5, the V gene TRBV10-3; TRBD2 matches at 8 bases. This receptor was taken from a man in his late teens or twenties who had mild COVID-19 (a few samples of this study predate the infection). Cell type and time point are not known. Sequencing was performed on PBMCs or a T cell subset sorted from them (not recorded which). CDR3 sequence (DNA): TGTGCCATCAGTAACCCGGGACTAGAAGAGACCCAGTACTTC. Its protein product is CAISNPGLEETQYF.